The 14 T cell receptor beta chains reported below all come from one sample, sequenced in a study of blood T cell repertoires in COVID-19. Clones were read by immunoSEQ multiplex PCR, and TCRdb kept only the in-frame ones, dropping some. The table includes 150,000 to 200,000 clones, 81% detected once. The source material was peripheral blood. The source of these receptors is a human donor in a cohort sampled during active COVID-19.

This clone occurred once. This chain uses TRBV4-1 with TRBJ2-2, with D uncertain. CDR1 is MGHRA, CDR2 YSYEKL, per germline. The CDR3 has 15 amino acids. The V gene lost 1 base and the J gene lost 4 bases, with 10 bases spanning the gap. CDR3 sequence: CASSQVGSGTGELFF. Here the CDR3 DNA reads TGCGCCAGCAGCCAAGTCGGGTCGGGCACCGGGGAGCTGTTTTTT.

The chain has TRBV7-2 and TRBJ1-2; no clear D. Germline values: CDR1 SGHTA, CDR2 FQGNSA. This CDR3 region has 15 residues. V lost 7 bases and J lost 0, with 15 bases in between. The CDR3 is CASTPRGTTNYGYTF. The CDR3 DNA follows: TGTGCCAGCACCCCCCGGGGTACCACTAACTATGGCTACACCTTC.

This clone turned up a few times. The V call is TRBV2, the J call TRBJ1-2, with D perhaps matching TRBD1 (5 bases). The V gene's germline CDR1 is SNHLY and CDR2 FYNNEI. CDR3 length: 12 amino acids. CDR3 region: CAEGTENYGYTF. As DNA, the CDR3 is TGTGCGGAGGGGACGGAAAACTATGGCTACACCTTC.

The V call is TRBV2, the J call TRBJ1-1, with D possibly TRBD1 on 5 matching bases. The V gene's germline CDR1 is SNHLY and CDR2 FYNNEI. The CDR3 covers 11 residues. The V gene lost 1 base and the J gene lost 9 bases, with 6 bases spanning the gap. CDR3 sequence (DNA): TGTGCCAGCAGTGAAGGGGGCAAAGCTTTCTTT. This gives the protein CASSEGGKAFF.

The rearrangement joins TRBV10-1 to TRBJ2-7; the D gene is possibly TRBD2 (6 bases). CDR3 length equals 13 residues. The V end lost 3 bases, the J end lost 3 bases, and 9 bases lay between the germline ends. Germline assignment: CDR1 WNHNN and CDR2 SYGVQD (reference sequence). The CDR3 bases are TGCGCCAGCAGTGATGGGGGGAACTACGAGCAGTACTTC. Translating it yields CASSDGGNYEQYF.

This chain joins TRBV7-9 and TRBJ2-7; D gene unclear. This CDR3 comprises 12 residues. CDR1 SEHNR and CDR2 FQNEAQ come from the germline V gene (reference sequence). V was shortened by 3 bases and J by 5 bases, with 8 bases between the two germline ends. The CDR3 coding sequence is TGTGCCAGCAGCTTTCGGTCGCACGAGCAGTACTTC. Encoded protein: CASSFRSHEQYF.

The V gene is TRBV6-6, the J gene TRBJ1-2, with TRBD1 matching over 8 bases. The V gene end was trimmed by 0 bases and the J gene end by 7 bases; junction bases not matched to a gene: 7. Germline CDR1 MNHNY, CDR2 SVGAGI (reference sequence). The CDR3 length is 15 residues. CDR3 coding DNA: TGTGCCAGCAGTTACTCATCTCAGGGGGCGCGTGGCTACACCTTC. This translates into CASSYSSQGARGYTF.

The chain employs TRBV4-3 and TRBJ1-5; 11 nucleotides line up with TRBD1. This CDR3 is 15 amino acids long. The V gene's germline CDR1 is LGHNA and CDR2 YSLEER. Germline trimming cut 4 bases from V and 4 bases from J; bases unmatched to any gene: 3. The DNA of the CDR3 is TGCGCCAGCAGCCTAGGGACAGGGGGGAATCAGCCCCAGCATTTT. Its translation: CASSLGTGGNQPQHF.

The chain employs TRBV5-4 and TRBJ2-7; D possibly corresponds to TRBD2 (5 bases). Germline CDR1 and CDR2: SGHNT and YYREEE (reference sequence). V lost 5 bases and J 1 base, leaving 13 bases between the germline ends. This CDR3 is 14 amino acids long. The chain's CDR3 is CASRGGADSYEQYF. The CDR3 region has the DNA TGTGCCAGCAGAGGAGGCGCCGATTCCTACGAGCAGTACTTC.

The chain joins TRBV19 to TRBJ2-2; 9 bases line up with TRBD2. This CDR3 contains 16 residues. CDR1 is LNHDA, CDR2 SQIVND, per germline (reference sequence). Trimming took 5 bases from V and 6 from J; bases not matched to a gene: 10. CDR3 nucleotides: TGTGCCAGTAGTCCCCGGGTGGTAGCGGGAGCCGGGGAGCTGTTTTTT. Protein: CASSPRVVAGAGELFF.

The chain recombines TRBV6-5 with TRBJ2-1; 9 nucleotides agree with TRBD1. Germline CDR1 is MNHEY and CDR2 is SVGAGI. The CDR3 is made up of 15 amino acids. The J segment lost 8 bases and the V segment lost 3 bases, leaving 8 bases of the junction unmatched. CDR3 sequence reads: CASSYRDRVWDEQFF. The CDR3 nucleotides are TGTGCCAGCAGTTATAGGGACAGGGTCTGGGATGAGCAGTTCTTC.

This clone has a handful of counts. The CDR3 reads CASSIMGAGVNEQFF. CDR3 coding DNA: TGTGCCAGCAGCATAATGGGGGCAGGGGTCAATGAGCAGTTCTTC. The chain carries TRBV11-3 and TRBJ2-1; D possibly corresponds to TRBD1 (6 bases). Germline lookup yields CDR1 SGHNT and CDR2 YENEEA. The V and J ends lost 5 bases and 6 bases respectively, with 17 bases between them. This CDR3 region has 15 residues. Full variable domain (missing parts from reference TRBV11-3 and TRBJ2-1): EAGVVQSPRYKIIEKKQPVAFWCNPISGHNTLYWYLQNLGQGPELLIRYENEEAVDDSQLPKDRFSAERLKGVDSTLKIQPAELGDSAVYLCASSIMGAGVNEQFFGPGTRLTVL.

This sequence joins TRBV5-1 and TRBJ2-3; D call uncertain. This CDR3 comprises 13 residues. V lost 2 bases to trimming and J lost 2 bases, with 6 bases between them. CDR1 is SGHRS and CDR2 is YFSETQ in the germline V gene. The CDR3 loop reads CASSLQSTDTQYF. The CDR3 DNA is TGCGCCAGCAGCTTACAGTCCACAGATACGCAGTATTTT.

The J gene is TRBJ1-1, the V gene TRBV28; TRBD1 matches 11 bases. V lost 1 base, J lost 6 bases, and 4 bases stayed unmatched. This CDR3 comprises 15 residues. Germline CDR1 reads MDHEN; CDR2 reads SYDVKM. Here the CDR3 reads CASSLLGQGGAEAFF. The DNA of the CDR3 is TGTGCCAGCAGTTTATTGGGACAGGGGGGCGCTGAAGCTTTCTTT.